The entry that follows covers one T cell receptor (beta chain) sequence. The germline gene is not matched at one end of the junction; a read error may be the cause. This sample was taken from a study of blood T cell repertoires in COVID-19. Study in general: Nucleic acid was either cDNA or gDNA, and it came from T cells, B-cell-depleted T cells, or PBMCs.

The germline CDR1 and CDR2 sequences are MNHEY and SVGEGT. The CDR3 spans 12 residues. TCRdb keeps only in-frame clones here, not all; method: immunoSEQ multiplex PCR. Altogether about 200,000 clones are present, about 86% being singletons, with the ten largest covering 8.2%. The J gene is TRBJ1-2, the V gene TRBV6-2 or TRBV6-3; possibly TRBD1 for D (5 bases). The TCR was taken from a woman aged 50 to 60 with acute or convalescent COVID-19. The sample taken for sequencing was peripheral blood. CDR3 in amino acids: CASSYSDSSWAF. CDR3 sequence (DNA): TGTGCCAGCAGTTACTCTGACAGCAGCTGGGCCTTC.